These 4 T cell receptor beta chains were sequenced from one sample in a study of blood T cell repertoires in COVID-19. Sequencing was performed with immunoSEQ multiplex PCR; in TCRdb, only in-frame clones are kept and a portion is missing. The sample lists tens of thousands of clones; around 90% were seen once. Specimen: peripheral blood. The receptors shown here come from a human donor in a cohort sampled during active COVID-19.

This clone has just one count. The gene calls are TRBV28 and TRBJ2-2; 9 nucleotides match TRBD1. This CDR3 comprises 16 residues. V lost 7 bases to trimming and J lost 7 bases; unmatched junction nucleotides: 13. Germline lookup yields CDR1 MDHEN and CDR2 SYDVKM. DNA for the CDR3: TGTGCCAGCAACCTACATGGGACAGGGAGCGTCGGGGAGCTGTTTTTT. Amino acid sequence: CASNLHGTGSVGELFF. Full variable domain (missing parts from reference TRBV28 and TRBJ2-2): DVKVTQSSRYLVKRTGEKVFLECVQDMDHENMFWYRQDPGLGLRLIYFSYDVKMKEKGDIPEGYSVSREKKERFSLILESASTNQTSMYLCASNLHGTGSVGELFFGEGSRLTVL.

The rearrangement links TRBV7-3 to TRBJ2-1; D unclear. V gave up 8 bases and J gave up 8 bases, with 13 bases separating them. CDR3 length equals 12 residues. CDR1 is SGHTA and CDR2 is FQGTGA in the germline V gene. The CDR3 sequence: CASGTFGDEQFF. The CDR3 DNA reads TGTGCCAGCGGTACTTTTGGAGATGAGCAGTTCTTC. Together with reference TRBV7-3 and TRBJ2-1, the CDR3 gives the full variable domain: GAGVSQTPSNKVTEKGKYVELRCDPISGHTALYWYRQSLGQGPEFLIYFQGTGAADDSGLPNDRFFAVRPEGSVSTLKIQRTERGDSAVYLCASGTFGDEQFFGPGTRLTVL.

The chain uses TRBV4-2 and TRBJ1-4; D is ambiguous. The CDR3 has 14 amino acids. Germline V lookup: CDR1 LGHNA, CDR2 YNFKEQ. The V end was cut by 3 bases, the J end by 8 bases, with 13 bases between. The CDR3 spells CASSQEQRGEKLFF. The DNA of the CDR3 is TGTGCCAGCAGCCAGGAACAGCGAGGGGAAAAACTGTTTTTT.

The rearrangement uses TRBV18 and TRBJ1-2; D call uncertain. The CDR3 has 16 residues. Deletions cut 3 bases from V and 4 bases from J, with 18 bases between. Looked up from germline, CDR1 is KGHSH and CDR2 is LQKENI. Here the CDR3 reads CASSPIRLGSGYGYTF. CDR3 in DNA: TGTGCCAGCTCACCCATTCGACTGGGGAGCGGCTATGGCTACACCTTC. The full variable domain, in which reference TRBV18 and TRBJ1-2 provide the parts outside the CDR3, is NAGVMQNPRHLVRRRGQEARLRCSPMKGHSHVYWYRQLPEEGLKFMVYLQKENIIDESGMPKERFSAEFPKEGPSILRIQQVVRGDSAAYFCASSPIRLGSGYGYTFGSGTRLTVV.